A selection of T cell receptor beta chains follows, all from one sample in a study of patients and donors after allogeneic stem cell transplantation. TCRdb fed the RT-PCR reads into MiXCR, producing one record per CDR3 protein. The repertoire holds hundreds of thousands of distinct CDR3 sequences, with approximately 16% as singletons. The sample taken for sequencing was blood, either unsorted or a sorted T cell fraction (not recorded which). These TCRs come from a human donor who was either an allogeneic HSCT recipient or a stem cell or donor lymphocyte infusion donor (not recorded which). It is not recorded whose cells these are; they may come from a transplant donor. The CDR3 runs from the conserved cysteine through the conserved F or W. The D gene is left open where the match is weak. Expanded clones are given a class, and other clones once, few, many or no size at all.

abundance	d_gene	v_gene	j_gene	CDR3aa	CDR3nt
NA	NA	TRBV27	TRBJ1-1	CASSLPGKGTEAFF	TGTGCCAGCAGTTTACCGGGGAAGGGCACTGAAGCTTTCTTT
few	NA	TRBV6-2/TRBV6-3	TRBJ2-1	CASSSFRQAYNEQFF	TGTGCCAGCAGTTCCTTCAGACAGGCCTACAATGAGCAGTTCTTC
few	NA	TRBV18	TRBJ2-3	CASSPGLADTQYF	TGTGCCAGCTCACCCGGCCTCGCAGATACGCAGTATTTT
many	NA	TRBV12-3/TRBV12-4	TRBJ1-2	CASSLAGGGYGYTF	TGTGCCAGCAGTTTAGCGGGGGGGGGTTATGGCTACACCTTC
many	NA	TRBV9	TRBJ1-2	CASSVQGQGLYGYTF	TGTGCCAGCAGCGTTCAGGGGCAGGGCCTCTATGGCTACACCTTC
few	NA	TRBV30	TRBJ1-2	CAWTPPGGNYGYTF	TGTGCCTGGACACCTCCGGGAGGGAACTATGGCTACACCTTC
few	TRBD2	TRBV29-1	TRBJ2-5	CSVVTSGGGETQYF	TGCAGCGTTGTAACCAGCGGGGGAGGAGAGACCCAGTACTTC
few	TRBD1	TRBV20-1	TRBJ2-7	CSARSGQASYEQYF	TGCAGTGCTAGGTCCGGACAGGCATCCTACGAGCAGTACTTC
NA	NA	TRBV29-1	TRBJ1-2	CSVRTGTYGYTF	TGCAGCGTTCGCACAGGAACATATGGCTACACCTTC
NA	NA	TRBV20-1	TRBJ1-6	CSATGRGDSPLHF	TGCAGTGCTACTGGTCGAGGAGACTCACCCCTCCACTTT
NA	TRBD2	TRBV7-3	TRBJ2-3	CASSLTGGGAGDTQYF	TGTGCCAGCAGCTTAACCGGCGGGGGGGCGGGAGATACGCAGTATTTT
NA	NA	TRBV4-1	TRBJ2-2	CASSQEGTTASFPGELFF	TGCGCCAGCAGCCAAGAGGGTACGACAGCTTCCTTCCCCGGGGAGCTGTTTTTT
NA	NA	TRBV4-2	TRBJ2-5	CASSQGGSRWNSGQETQYF	TGTGCCAGCAGCCAAGGAGGAAGTAGGTGGAACAGTGGCCAAGAGACCCAGTACTTC
few	NA	TRBV29-1	TRBJ2-5	CSVEDQDSLEETQYF	TGCAGCGTTGAAGATCAAGACAGCCTAGAAGAGACCCAGTACTTC
NA	NA	TRBV6-1	TRBJ1-5	CASRPRTLSGQPQHF	TGTGCCAGCAGACCGAGGACACTCTCCGGGCAGCCCCAGCATTTT
NA	NA	TRBV9	TRBJ1-2	CASSVFDELSYYGYTF	TGTGCCAGCAGCGTTTTCGACGAGCTCTCGTACTATGGCTACACCTTC
many	NA	TRBV27	TRBJ2-5	CASSLSGRQETQYF	TGTGCCAGCAGTTTATCGGGGAGGCAAGAGACCCAGTACTTC
few	NA	TRBV27	TRBJ1-6	CASSLSLGSLHF	TGTGCCAGCAGTTTGAGTCTAGGGTCCCTCCACTTT
many	TRBD1	TRBV4-1	TRBJ2-7	CASSQVGQGKRWEQYF	TGCGCCAGCAGCCAAGTAGGACAGGGAAAGCGTTGGGAGCAGTACTTC
NA	NA	TRBV5-4	TRBJ1-6	CASSPRDGLSPLHF	TGTGCCAGCAGTCCCCGGGACGGGCTTTCACCCCTCCACTTT
many	NA	TRBV20-1	TRBJ2-7	CSAVRDPKSYEQYF	TGCAGTGCTGTTCGGGACCCAAAATCCTACGAGCAGTACTTC
NA	NA	TRBV10-3	TRBJ1-1	CATSLQGISEAFF	TGTGCCACCAGCCTACAGGGTATATCTGAAGCTTTCTTT
NA	NA	TRBV20-1	TRBJ2-7	CSASILASGPYEQYF	TGCAGTGCTAGCATCCTAGCGTCAGGTCCCTACGAGCAGTACTTC
NA	TRBD2	TRBV6-1	TRBJ2-1	CAIDPSGHNEQFF	TGTGCCATCGATCCTAGCGGGCACAATGAGCAGTTCTTC
few	TRBD2	TRBV20-1	TRBJ2-3	CSAHPAGGSDTQYF	TGCAGTGCTCACCCAGCGGGGGGTTCAGATACGCAGTATTTT
NA	TRBD2	TRBV12-3/TRBV12-4	TRBJ2-1	CASSFLPSGKNEQFF	TGTGCCAGCAGTTTCTTGCCTAGCGGGAAGAATGAGCAGTTCTTC
NA	TRBD1	TRBV6-1	TRBJ2-2	CARLTGKVGELFF	TGTGCCAGGCTGACAGGGAAGGTGGGGGAGCTGTTTTTT
few	NA	TRBV7-9	TRBJ2-1	CASSSSVVGSTEQFF	TGTGCCAGCAGCTCTAGCGTGGTCGGGTCTACTGAGCAGTTCTTC
few	NA	TRBV27	TRBJ2-2	CASTQGRTGELFF	TGTGCCAGCACTCAGGGGCGGACCGGGGAGCTGTTTTTT
many	NA	TRBV4-3	TRBJ2-3	CASSQDKTQWDTQYF	TGCGCCAGCAGCCAAGATAAAACCCAGTGGGATACGCAGTATTTT
few	NA	TRBV6-1	TRBJ1-5	CASSRRAGQPQHF	TGTGCCAGCAGTCGACGGGCCGGGCAGCCCCAGCATTTT
NA	TRBD1	TRBV7-9	TRBJ1-1	CASSERQGLNTEAFF	TGTGCCAGCAGCGAAAGACAGGGGTTGAACACTGAAGCTTTCTTT
NA	NA	TRBV20-1	TRBJ2-7	CSARTEHLSSYEQYF	TGCAGTGCTAGAACAGAACACCTTTCGTCCTACGAGCAGTACTTC
few	NA	TRBV4-3	TRBJ1-2	CASSQETVSNYGYTF	TGCGCCAGCAGCCAAGAGACAGTGTCTAACTATGGCTACACCTTC
NA	NA	TRBV4-2	TRBJ2-3	CASSQAPRRGRSTDTQYF	TGTGCCAGCAGCCAAGCCCCTCGGAGGGGGCGCAGCACAGATACGCAGTATTTT
few	NA	TRBV7-6	TRBJ1-6	CASSFAGSPLHF	TGTGCCAGCAGCTTTGCGGGTTCACCCCTCCACTTT
NA	NA	TRBV13	TRBJ2-7	CASSFGQPRAYEQYF	TGTGCCAGCAGCTTCGGACAGCCGAGAGCCTACGAGCAGTACTTC
NA	TRBD1	TRBV12-3/TRBV12-4	TRBJ1-2	CASSGQGAAYGYTF	TGTGCCAGCAGTGGCCAGGGGGCTGCCTATGGCTACACCTTC
NA	TRBD2	TRBV6-1	TRBJ2-5	CASSDSGTTQETQYF	TGTGCCAGCAGTGACTCCGGGACTACCCAAGAGACCCAGTACTTC
few	NA	TRBV12-3/TRBV12-4	TRBJ1-1	CASSFSWGAGTEAFF	TGTGCCAGCAGTTTCTCGTGGGGCGCGGGCACTGAAGCTTTCTTT
NA	NA	TRBV4-3	TRBJ2-3	CASSQEILGTGPSTDTQYF	TGCGCCAGCAGCCAAGAAATTTTGGGCACAGGGCCTAGCACAGATACGCAGTATTTT
few	TRBD2	TRBV6-2/TRBV6-3	TRBJ2-7	CASSWSGGPYEQYF	TGTGCCAGCAGTTGGTCGGGGGGGCCTTACGAGCAGTACTTC
NA	NA	TRBV7-9	TRBJ2-4	CASSETRSDIQYF	TGTGCCAGCAGTGAGACTAGATCAGACATTCAGTACTTC
NA	NA	TRBV15	TRBJ1-5	CATSRGTGHSNQPQHF	TGTGCCACCAGCAGAGGGACCGGGCATAGCAATCAGCCCCAGCATTTT
few	TRBD2	TRBV10-3	TRBJ2-6	CAISAGTSVTGANVLTF	TGTGCCATCAGTGCCGGGACTAGCGTTACTGGGGCCAACGTCCTGACTTTC
few	TRBD1	TRBV19	TRBJ2-1	CASSIPGQGREQFF	TGTGCCAGTAGTATCCCGGGACAGGGAAGGGAGCAGTTCTTC
NA	TRBD1	TRBV24-1	TRBJ1-4	CATSDRQGDGNEKLFF	TGTGCCACCAGTGACCGACAGGGGGACGGCAATGAAAAACTGTTTTTT
NA	NA	TRBV24-1	TRBJ2-3	CATSDSGGTDTQYF	TGTGCCACCAGTGACTCAGGGGGCACAGATACGCAGTATTTT
NA	NA	TRBV7-2	TRBJ1-4	CASSLAGRGEKLFF	TGTGCCAGCAGCTTAGCGGGGAGAGGGGAAAAACTGTTTTTT
NA	NA	TRBV15	TRBJ2-2	CATSNGGRNLYRELFF	TGTGCCACCAGCAACGGAGGGAGGAATCTGTACCGGGAGCTGTTTTTT
NA	NA	TRBV11-2	TRBJ1-1	CASSFAVNTEAFF	TGTGCCAGCAGCTTTGCGGTGAACACTGAAGCTTTCTTT
NA	NA	TRBV4-3	TRBJ1-4	CASSQSKTTNEKLFF	TGCGCCAGCAGCCAATCTAAAACGACTAATGAAAAACTGTTTTTT
NA	NA	TRBV30	TRBJ2-1	CAWSESAPREQFF	TGTGCCTGGAGTGAAAGCGCCCCACGTGAGCAGTTCTTC